This T cell receptor (beta chain) comes out of a study of identical twins. TCRdb re-derived calls from the 5' RACE reads in MiXCR, one entry per CDR3 protein. The sample shows a few hundred thousand distinct CDR3 sequences, under 8.5% of them seen only once. This clonotype has just a few counts. V was clipped by 5 bases and J by 5 bases, with 12 bases between them. Germline CDR1 and CDR2: LNHDA and SQIVND (reference sequence). This CDR3 is 13 amino acids long. In addition, the sample was reused for a study of T cells expressing NK-cell markers.

The clonotype originates from a woman aged 18-35 years in good health. The V and J genes are TRBV19 and TRBJ1-2; D is unresolved. Source material: CD8+ T cells sorted from blood. The DNA for the CDR3 is TGTGCCAGTAGTCCGTGGGAGACTTATGGCTACACCTTC. Translated, it gives CASSPWETYGYTF.